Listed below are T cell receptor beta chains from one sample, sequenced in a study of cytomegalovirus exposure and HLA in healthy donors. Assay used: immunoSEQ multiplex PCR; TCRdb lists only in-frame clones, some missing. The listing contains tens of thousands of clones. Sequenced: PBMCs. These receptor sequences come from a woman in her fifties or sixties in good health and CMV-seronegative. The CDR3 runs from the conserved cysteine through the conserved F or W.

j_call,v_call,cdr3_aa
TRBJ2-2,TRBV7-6,CASSGRDRGTGELFF
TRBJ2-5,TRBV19,CASSPIAGEPGTQYF
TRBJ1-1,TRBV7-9,CASSSGQGATEAFF
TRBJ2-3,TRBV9,CASSVGPAGFTDTQYF
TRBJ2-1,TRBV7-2,CASSSGTSGRNTRGEQFF
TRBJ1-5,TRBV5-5,CASSLTENQPQHF
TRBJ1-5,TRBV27,CASSLQVSGSQPQHF
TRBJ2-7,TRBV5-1,CASSRQEFGYEQYF
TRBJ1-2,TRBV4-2,CASSQEGQGAQGYTF
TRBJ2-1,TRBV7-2,CASSPRQGNYNEQFF
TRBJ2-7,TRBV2,CASSIGNGITYEQYF
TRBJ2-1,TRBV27,CASSLTGYYNEQFF
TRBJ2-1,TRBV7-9,CASSSSSGDKRGYNEQFF
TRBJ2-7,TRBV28,CASSTGQRAYEQYF
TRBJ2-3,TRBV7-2,CASSMLAGGPGDTQYF
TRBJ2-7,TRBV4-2,CASSYRGEGVYEQYF
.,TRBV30,CAWITRPGGEYEQYF
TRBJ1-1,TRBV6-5,CASSSGVNTEAFF
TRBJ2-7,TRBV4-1,CASSPESAGGYYEQYF
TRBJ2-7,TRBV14,CASSKTGSEQYF
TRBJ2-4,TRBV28,CASSLSLAAPPGYIQYF
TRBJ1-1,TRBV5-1,CASSALNTEAFF
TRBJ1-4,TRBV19,CASSTDRIATNEKLFF
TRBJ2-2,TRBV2,CAGGLGTGELFF
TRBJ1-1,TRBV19,CASSQQGNTEAFF
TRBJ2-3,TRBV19,CASSLAVTDTQYF
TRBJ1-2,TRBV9,CASSVGRGTSINYGYTF
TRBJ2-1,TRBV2,CASSEWTSGFAWNEQFF
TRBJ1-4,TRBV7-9,CASSLVNPGQEALNEKLFF
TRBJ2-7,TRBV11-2,CASSSLAGVYEQYF
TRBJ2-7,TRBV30,CAWTSRSVGEQYF